Given below is one T cell receptor beta chain in context. The antigen is unknown. During colonoscopy, one to two rectal pinch biopsies were collected. Controls had normal endoscopy and no IBD diagnosis within a year. These data come from a study of pediatric ulcerative colitis. General study findings and limits: Compared with controls, ulcerative colitis showed greater blood-rectum clone sharing. A couple of rectal clonotypes were found only in ulcerative colitis patients, all of them. Repertoires came from total lymphocyte DNA, not specific subsets.

Measured with immunoSEQ multiplex PCR; TCRdb has only the in-frame clones, and not every one. The table includes around 13,000 clones, approximately 80% detected once. V lost 7 bases to trimming and J lost 6 bases, with 7 bases between them. The CDR3 consists of 11 residues. Germline loops: CDR1 LNHDA, CDR2 SQIVND (reference sequence). V and J are TRBV19 and TRBJ2-1, with D possibly being TRBD1 (6 bases). The receptor comes from a boy aged 5 to 17 who was a control in a study of pediatric ulcerative colitis. What was sequenced was gut tissue. CDR3 in DNA: TGTGCCAGTATAGGGGGCAATGAGCAGTTCTTC. Protein: CASIGGNEQFF.